What follows are 30 T cell receptor beta chains derived from one specimen sequenced in a study of T-cell memory formation after mild COVID-19. A single record per CDR3 protein comes from TCRdb applying MiXCR to the 5' RACE reads. This sample carries about 470,000 distinct CDR3 sequences, 18% of them seen once, and the ten largest clones take 9% to 15%. Sequenced: PBMCs or a T cell subset sorted from them (not recorded which). The receptors were sampled from an adult woman who had mild COVID-19 (a few samples of this study predate the infection). Cell type and time point are not known.

The rearrangement uses TRBV6-6 and TRBJ2-7; D perhaps matches TRBD1 (6 bases). This CDR3 contains 16 residues. Trimming shortened V by 0 bases and J by 0 bases, and 12 bases separated the two germline ends. Germline CDR1 MNHNY, CDR2 SVGAGI (reference sequence). CDR3 bases: TGTGCCAGCAGTTACTCAGGGGGACCGAGCTCCTACGAGCAGTACTTC. It yields the protein CASSYSGGPSSYEQYF.

In its sample, this clonotype was seen a few times. V and J are TRBV29-1 and TRBJ2-2; no definite D call. V lost 0 bases and J lost 7, with 3 bases in between. Per germline, CDR1 SQVTM and CDR2 ANQGSEA. This CDR3 has 11 amino acids. The CDR3 DNA is TGCAGCGTTGAAGATCACGGGGAGCTGTTTTTT. Translation gives CSVEDHGELFF.

V and J are TRBV4-1 and TRBJ1-2; 8 nucleotides line up with TRBD1. The V and J ends lost 5 bases and 8 bases, in that order; junction bases with no gene match: 19. CDR1 and CDR2 (germline): MGHRA, YSYEKL. The CDR3 has 17 residues. The CDR3 loop is CASSRTGTGLRGGGYTF. The CDR3 DNA reads TGCGCCAGCAGCAGGACCGGGACAGGCCTGCGCGGGGGGGGCTACACCTTC.

The chain couples TRBV19 to TRBJ2-7; possibly TRBD2 for D (5 bases). V was cut by 4 bases and J by 2 bases, with 18 bases left in between. The CDR3 is 16 residues long. Germline V lookup: CDR1 LNHDA, CDR2 SQIVND (reference sequence). In DNA, the CDR3 is TGTGCCAGTAGTAACGGTCGGGAACGGAGCCCCTACGAGCAGTACTTC. Amino acid sequence: CASSNGRERSPYEQYF. Based on the CDR3 plus reference TRBV19 and TRBJ2-7, the full variable domain is DGGITQSPKYLFRKEGQNVTLSCEQNLNHDAMYWYRQDPGQGLRLIYYSQIVNDFQKGDIAEGYSVSREKKESFPLTVTSAQKNPTAFYLCASSNGRERSPYEQYFGPGTRLTVT.

This clonotype has ten or more counts. The chain joins TRBV30 to TRBJ2-3; 9 bases agree with TRBD2. V trimming: 8 bases; J trimming: 0 bases; junction bases outside the gene matches: 9. CDR1 and CDR2 (germline): GTSNPN, SVGIG (reference sequence). CDR3 length: 15 residues. CDR3 protein: CAGRLAATSTDTQYF. DNA for the CDR3: TGTGCCGGGCGACTAGCGGCGACTAGCACAGATACGCAGTATTTT.

This clonotype showed up just a few times. The rearrangement uses TRBV3-1 and TRBJ1-5, with D possibly being TRBD1 (5 bases). Germline CDR1 is LGHDT and CDR2 is YNNKEL (reference sequence). The CDR3 is 14 residues long. V lost 4 bases to trimming and J lost 6 bases, with 13 bases between them. CDR3 DNA sequence: TGTGCCAGCAGCCCGAGGGACCTCGGTCAGCCCCAGCATTTT. It translates to CASSPRDLGQPQHF.

V is TRBV12-3 or TRBV12-4 and J is TRBJ2-3, with TRBD2 matching over 7 bases. V lost 6 bases and J lost 5; bases outside the gene matches: 8. This CDR3 spans 14 amino acids. The CDR3 spells CASRDGLVLDTQYF. The CDR3 DNA reads TGTGCCAGCAGGGACGGACTAGTATTAGATACGCAGTATTTT.

The table lists this clonotype with a few counts. The CDR3 reads CASSLTGRNTDTQYF. CDR3 nucleotides: TGTGCCAGCAGCCTTACCGGGAGAAACACAGATACGCAGTATTTT. The rearrangement links TRBV7-9 to TRBJ2-3, with D tentatively TRBD2 (6 bases). The CDR3 length is 15 residues. Per germline, CDR1 SEHNR and CDR2 FQNEAQ (reference sequence). Trimming left V 5 bases short and J 2 bases short, with 14 bases between.

A note on this clonotype: A read error may be the cause here, since a much bigger clone is one base away. V gene TRBV9 combines with J gene TRBJ2-5; D is unclear. The CDR3 is 15 amino acids. Trimming left V 0 bases short and J 2 bases short, with 11 bases between. Germline lookup yields CDR1 SGDLS and CDR2 YYNGEE. The CDR3 here is CASSVGTIAQETQYF. The CDR3 nucleotides read TGTGCCAGCAGCGTAGGGACGATCGCACAAGAGACCCAGTACTTC. The full variable domain, rest sourced from reference TRBV9 and TRBJ2-5, is DSGVTQTPKHLITATGQRVTLRCSPRSGDLSVYWYQQSLDQGLQFLIQYYNGEERAKGNILERFSAQQFPDLHSELNLSSLELGDSALYFCASSVGTIAQETQYFGPGTRLLVL.

This clonotype was seen only a few times. The J gene is TRBJ2-1, the V gene TRBV24-1; D is undetermined. V shed 4 bases and J shed 2 bases, with 11 bases lying between them. Germline V CDR1 and CDR2: KGHDR, SFDVKD. The CDR3 has 15 residues. CDR3 bases: TGTGCCACCAGTGAAACCAGTGACCCCTACAATGAGCAGTTCTTC. As protein: CATSETSDPYNEQFF.

This clonotype was seen a few times. The chain has TRBV20-1 and TRBJ2-5, with D hard to call. The CDR3 consists of 12 residues. Trimming removed 1 base at V and 4 bases at J, with 7 bases between. Germline values: CDR1 DFQATT, CDR2 SNEGSKA (reference sequence). CDR3 residues: CSARGGGETQYF. CDR3 bases: TGCAGTGCTAGAGGAGGCGGAGAGACCCAGTACTTC.

In this sample, this clonotype turned up a few times. The genes are TRBV5-4 and TRBJ2-5; 11 positions match TRBD2. Germline V gives CDR1 SGHNT, CDR2 YYREEE (reference sequence). The CDR3 has 16 amino acids. Unmatched junction bases numbered 9, after V lost 4 bases and J lost 4 bases. The CDR3 nucleotides read TGTGCCAGCAGCCCCGGTAGCGGGGGGGCTCGAGAGACCCAGTACTTC. Protein: CASSPGSGGARETQYF.

The genes are TRBV19 and TRBJ2-1, with 15 nucleotides matching TRBD2. CDR1 is LNHDA, CDR2 SQIVND, per germline (reference sequence). The CDR3 spans 14 residues. Trimming removed 9 bases from V and 4 bases from J; junction bases left unmatched: 1. Here the CDR3 DNA reads TGTGCCAGGGGGACTAGCGGGAGGTACAATGAGCAGTTCTTC. Protein sequence: CARGTSGRYNEQFF.

The rearrangement links TRBV4-1 to TRBJ2-7; D gene uncertain. CDR3 length: 17 residues. Germline V gene data show CDR1 as MGHRA and CDR2 as YSYEKL. V shed 2 bases and J shed 2 bases, with 19 bases lying between them. CDR3 protein: CASSQFLGVISPYEQYF. CDR3 bases: TGCGCCAGCAGCCAATTTCTTGGCGTTATCAGTCCCTACGAGCAGTACTTC.

This clonotype appeared a few times. The chain carries TRBV7-6 and TRBJ2-5; 16 positions match TRBD2. This CDR3 is built from 18 residues. Trimming cost V 1 base and J 4 bases; bases outside gene matches: 6. Germline CDR1 SGHVS, CDR2 FNYEAQ. CDR3 region: CASSLEGTSGRGRETQYF. The CDR3 bases are TGTGCCAGCAGCTTAGAAGGGACTAGCGGGAGGGGACGAGAGACCCAGTACTTC.

V and J are TRBV24-1 and TRBJ1-2; D perhaps matches TRBD1 (5 bases). The length of the CDR3 is 13 residues. Germline V gene lookup returns CDR1 KGHDR and CDR2 SFDVKD. V was trimmed by 4 bases and J by 3 bases, leaving 8 bases between them. CDR3 in amino acids: CATSDSTDYGYTF. As DNA, the CDR3 is TGTGCCACCAGTGACTCGACAGACTATGGCTACACCTTC.

This clonotype was observed a few times. The J gene is TRBJ2-1, the V gene TRBV12-3 or TRBV12-4; perhaps TRBD2 as D (5 bases). The CDR3 sequence is 13 residues long. Trimming removed 5 bases at V and 3 bases at J, with 8 bases between. The CDR3 nucleotides are TGTGCCAGCAGTCTCCGGGACTACAATGAGCAGTTCTTC. Translated, it gives CASSLRDYNEQFF.

This clonotype was seen a few times. CDR3: CASGGPDTQYF. The CDR3 coding sequence is TGCGCCAGCGGAGGCCCTGATACGCAGTATTTT. The chain links TRBV5-1 to TRBJ2-3; D may be TRBD2 (5 bases). V was pared by 7 bases and J by 6 bases, with 9 bases between. Per the germline V gene, CDR1 is SGHRS and CDR2 is YFSETQ. The CDR3 has 11 amino acids.

The rearrangement uses TRBV7-2 and TRBJ2-7; 8 positions match TRBD1. The CDR3 is 15 amino acids. Germline CDR1 reads SGHTA; CDR2 reads FQGNSA. V trimming: 2 bases; J trimming: 1 base; junction bases outside the gene matches: 4. CDR3 protein: CASSLSRDRSYEQYF. For the CDR3, the DNA is TGTGCCAGCAGCTTAAGCCGGGACAGGTCCTACGAGCAGTACTTC.

The chain uses TRBV30 and TRBJ2-1; 10 bases agree with TRBD2. Per germline, CDR1 GTSNPN and CDR2 SVGIG (reference sequence). The J segment lost 3 bases and the V segment lost 8 bases, leaving 16 bases of the junction unmatched. The CDR3 totals 17 residues. CDR3 sequence reads: CATDGLAGAPFYNEQFF. CDR3 nucleotides: TGTGCCACGGACGGGCTAGCGGGAGCACCATTCTACAATGAGCAGTTCTTC.

The chain couples TRBV3-1 to TRBJ1-2, with D tentatively TRBD1 (5 bases). CDR1 and CDR2 (germline): LGHDT, YNNKEL (reference sequence). Trimming removed 2 bases from V and 0 bases from J, with 7 bases in between. The CDR3 sequence is 14 residues long. CDR3 nucleotide sequence: TGTGCCAGCAGCCAACAGGGCTCTAACTATGGCTACACCTTC. It is translated as CASSQQGSNYGYTF.

The chain joins TRBV5-1 to TRBJ2-5; 9 bases match TRBD2. The germline CDR1 and CDR2 sequences are SGHRS and YFSETQ. Losses at the gene ends were 4 bases for V and 6 bases for J; bases not matched to a gene: 10. CDR3 length equals 15 residues. Here the CDR3 DNA reads TGCGCCAGCAGCCCGGTTAGCGGGGGTGGACAGACCCAGTACTTC. It codes for CASSPVSGGGQTQYF.

The chain recombines TRBV19 with TRBJ1-5; D unresolved. This CDR3 has 15 residues. Germline-derived CDR1 and CDR2 are LNHDA and SQIVND (reference sequence). V gave up 3 bases and J gave up 0 bases, with 9 bases separating them. The CDR3, as DNA: TGTGCCAGTAGTATTGGGATCTATAGCAATCAGCCCCAGCATTTT. Translated, it gives CASSIGIYSNQPQHF. The entire variable domain, with the rest obtained from reference TRBV19 and TRBJ1-5, is as follows: DGGITQSPKYLFRKEGQNVTLSCEQNLNHDAMYWYRQDPGQGLRLIYYSQIVNDFQKGDIAEGYSVSREKKESFPLTVTSAQKNPTAFYLCASSIGIYSNQPQHFGDGTRLSIL.

The chain couples TRBV6-5 to TRBJ1-2; TRBD1 matches at 12 bases. This CDR3 has 15 residues. The germline CDR1 and CDR2 sequences are MNHEY and SVGAGI. The V segment lost 6 bases and the J segment 4 bases; nucleotides outside the gene matches: 6. The CDR3 region is CASRRGQGAGYGYTF. In DNA form, the CDR3 reads TGTGCCAGCAGAAGGGGACAGGGGGCGGGCTATGGCTACACCTTC.

The gene calls are TRBV28 and TRBJ2-3, with D hard to call. Germline V CDR1 and CDR2: MDHEN, SYDVKM. The CDR3 sequence is 14 residues long. With 5 bases removed from V and 0 bases from J, the gap between germline ends came to 9 bases. CDR3 amino acids: CASSRATSTDTQYF. DNA for the CDR3: TGTGCCAGCAGTCGAGCGACTAGCACAGATACGCAGTATTTT.

The chain is built from TRBV4-2 and TRBJ1-2; D is possibly TRBD1 (5 bases). V lost 3 bases, J lost 2 bases, and 13 bases lay in between. The V gene's germline CDR1 is LGHNA and CDR2 YNFKEQ. The CDR3 spans 15 residues. The CDR3 region is CASSQEGIGNYGYTF. For the CDR3, the DNA is TGTGCCAGCAGCCAGGAGGGGATAGGGAACTATGGCTACACCTTC.

This clonotype came up a few times. Written as DNA, the CDR3 is TGTGCCAGCAGCTCGTCCGGGACAGGGGGGAGCTATGGCTACACCTTC. Translation: CASSSSGTGGSYGYTF. The rearrangement uses TRBV11-3 and TRBJ1-2; 11 bases fit TRBD1. The CDR3 length is 16 residues. Trimming at V came to 4 bases and at J to 4 bases, leaving 8 bases not matched to a gene. CDR1 SGHNT and CDR2 YENEEA come from the germline V gene.

In this sample, this clonotype turned up a few times. This rearrangement joins TRBV12-3 or TRBV12-4 to TRBJ2-5; D is uncertain. This CDR3 has 14 residues. Trimming removed 5 bases from V and 1 base from J, with 11 bases in between. The CDR3 spells CASSPSVSQETQYF. The DNA for the CDR3 is TGTGCCAGCAGTCCTTCGGTCTCCCAAGAGACCCAGTACTTC.

This clonotype showed up just a few times. The rearrangement links TRBV20-1 to TRBJ1-1; 12 bases align to TRBD1. V lost 2 bases to trimming and J lost 0 bases; unmatched junction nucleotides: 10. Germline V gene lookup returns CDR1 DFQATT and CDR2 SNEGSKA (reference sequence). This CDR3 is 18 amino acids long. CDR3 sequence: CSARPNPGQGAMNTEAFF. In DNA form, the CDR3 reads TGCAGTGCTAGACCGAATCCGGGACAGGGGGCTATGAACACTGAAGCTTTCTTT.

This clonotype was detected a few times. The chain is built from TRBV29-1 and TRBJ1-1, with 11 nucleotides matching TRBD1. The CDR3 is 12 residues long. The V gene's germline CDR1 is SQVTM and CDR2 ANQGSEA. Germline trimming cut 6 bases from V and 4 bases from J; bases unmatched to any gene: 1. CDR3: CSVGTGGTEAFF. CDR3 sequence (DNA): TGCAGCGTGGGGACAGGGGGCACTGAAGCTTTCTTT.